Listed here are 29 T cell receptor beta chains from one sample, sequenced in a study of T cell changes during pregnancy in multiple sclerosis. Sequencing was performed with immunoSEQ multiplex PCR; in TCRdb, only in-frame clones are kept and a portion is missing. The sample consists of about 55,000 clones, roughly 94% of them appearing once. Sequenced material: CD8+ T cells from peripheral blood mononuclear cells, taken after pregnancy. The origin of the receptors is a female donor with multiple sclerosis, enrolled in a pregnancy study.

V and J are TRBV5-5 and TRBJ2-7; 7 positions match TRBD1. The V segment lost 4 bases and the J segment 3 bases; nucleotides outside the gene matches: 7. Germline values: CDR1 SGHKS, CDR2 YYEKEE (reference sequence). This CDR3 comprises 14 residues. The CDR3 bases are TGTGCCAGCAGCGTGGGGACAGAAGACTACGAGCAGTACTTC. Translated, it gives CASSVGTEDYEQYF.

The chain recombines TRBV19 with TRBJ1-5; 8 positions match TRBD1. Germline V CDR1 and CDR2: LNHDA, SQIVND (reference sequence). The length of the CDR3 is 17 residues. V shed 1 base and J 6 bases; nucleotides not matched to a gene: 11. The CDR3, as DNA: TGTGCCAGTAGTATAGGACAGGGGAAGGCGGGACTTCAGCCCCAGCATTTT. This codes for CASSIGQGKAGLQPQHF.

The rearrangement uses TRBV28 and TRBJ2-7; 13 bases agree with TRBD2. Germline CDR1 is MDHEN and CDR2 is SYDVKM. The CDR3 contains 15 residues. With 6 bases clipped from V and 9 bases from J, the junction kept 11 bases outside the gene matches. The CDR3 loop is CASRERTSGGLRQYF. Written as DNA, the CDR3 is TGTGCCAGCAGGGAGAGGACTAGCGGGGGCCTGCGGCAGTACTTC.

The chain links TRBV19 to TRBJ2-7; D perhaps matches TRBD1 (6 bases). CDR1 LNHDA and CDR2 SQIVND come from the germline V gene (reference sequence). Trimming removed 3 bases from V and 3 bases from J, with 12 bases in between. The CDR3 extends over 14 amino acids. The CDR3 region has the DNA TGTGCCAGTAGTATGGCTCCAGGGGACTACGAGCAGTACTTC. It is translated as CASSMAPGDYEQYF.

Regarding this clone: The sample holds other DNA sequences that translate to the same CDR3. The chain employs TRBV5-1 and TRBJ2-7; 8 positions agree with TRBD1. Germline V gene lookup returns CDR1 SGHRS and CDR2 YFSETQ. V dropped 2 bases and J dropped 0; count of bases not matched to a gene: 1. This CDR3 contains 14 residues. CDR3 residues: CASSFGTGSYEQYF. The CDR3 DNA reads TGCGCCAGCAGCTTCGGGACAGGCTCCTACGAGCAGTACTTC.

The chain is built from TRBV7-6 and TRBJ2-7, with unresolved D. Between the trimmed V and J ends, which lost 5 bases and 7 bases, there was a span of 12 bases. In germline, CDR1 is SGHVS, CDR2 FNYEAQ. The CDR3 covers 12 residues. This CDR3 reads CASSRYDEEQYF. In nucleotides, the CDR3 is TGTGCCAGCAGCCGTTACGATGAGGAGCAGTACTTC.

This chain joins TRBV4-2 and TRBJ2-7; D gene ambiguous. Germline V gives CDR1 LGHNA, CDR2 YNFKEQ. CDR3 length equals 12 residues. V dropped 0 bases and J dropped 6 bases, with 6 bases sitting between them. CDR3 sequence reads: CASSQELSEQYF. The DNA for the CDR3 is TGTGCCAGCAGCCAAGAACTTTCCGAGCAGTACTTC.

This chain joins TRBV5-1 and TRBJ2-2; the match to TRBD1 covers 8 bases. Per germline, CDR1 SGHRS and CDR2 YFSETQ. The CDR3 totals 15 residues. The ends lost 2 bases at V and 6 bases at J; junction bases unmatched: 6. CDR3 region: CASSLRQGSSGELFF. The DNA for the CDR3 is TGCGCCAGCAGCTTACGACAGGGGAGTTCCGGGGAGCTGTTTTTT.

The J gene is TRBJ2-7, the V gene TRBV7-9; a weak D match, TRBD2 (6 bases). Germline assignment: CDR1 SEHNR and CDR2 FQNEAQ (reference sequence). The CDR3 loop spans 14 amino acids. V was trimmed by 3 bases and J by 6 bases, leaving 15 bases between them. The CDR3 spells CASSLPGVLGEQYF. Written as DNA, the CDR3 is TGTGCCAGCAGCTTGCCGGGAGTTCTGGGCGAGCAGTACTTC.

The chain recombines TRBV27 with TRBJ1-4; the D is unclear. CDR1 is MNHEY, CDR2 SMNVEV, per germline (reference sequence). This CDR3 has 15 amino acids. V dropped 1 base and J dropped 3 bases, with 9 bases sitting between them. Here the CDR3 DNA reads TGTGCCAGCAGTTTATGGGCAGGCTCTAATGAAAAACTGTTTTTT. Protein product: CASSLWAGSNEKLFF. The full variable domain, rest sourced from reference TRBV27 and TRBJ1-4, is EAQVTQNPRYLITVTGKKLTVTCSQNMNHEYMSWYRQDPGLGLRQIYYSMNVEVTDKGDVPEGYKVSRKEKRNFPLILESPSPNQTSLYFCASSLWAGSNEKLFFGSGTQLSVL.

The rearrangement uses TRBV12-2 and TRBJ1-1; the DNA was not used to check the table's D call, TRBD1. TRBV12-2 is an annotated pseudogene. There are 16 residues in the CDR3. The CDR3 DNA reads TGTGCAAGTCGCTTAGAGTTCGGACAGCCCCTAGTTGAAGCTTTCTTT. This codes for CASRLEFGQPLVEAFF.

The sample holds one count of this clone. The chain combines TRBV6-1 with TRBJ2-3; 14 bases fit TRBD2. Losses at the gene ends were 8 bases for V and 4 bases for J; bases not matched to a gene: 5. The germline CDR1 and CDR2 sequences are MNHNS and SASEGT. The CDR3 spans 15 residues. For the CDR3, the DNA is TGTGCCAGCTGCGGGACTAGCGGGAGCGCAGATACGCAGTATTTT. Amino acid sequence: CASCGTSGSADTQYF.

This clone appeared a single time. DNA for the CDR3: TGTGCCAGCAGCCAAGACAGGGCAGGCTACACCTTC. Its protein product is CASSQDRAGYTF. The J gene is TRBJ1-2, the V gene TRBV7-9, with TRBD1 matching 7 bases. Germline V gene lookup returns CDR1 SEHNR and CDR2 FQNEAQ (reference sequence). The CDR3 length is 12 residues. J was trimmed by 8 bases and V by 5 bases; bases with no gene match: 5.

V gene TRBV27 combines with J gene TRBJ2-1, with 7 bases identical to TRBD2. CDR1 MNHEY and CDR2 SMNVEV come from the germline V gene (reference sequence). The CDR3 sequence is 17 residues long. V dropped 5 bases and J dropped 3; count of bases not matched to a gene: 13. CDR3 DNA: TGTGCCAGCAGTCCCCTGGGGGGGATGGGACTCTACAATGAGCAGTTCTTC. This gives the protein CASSPLGGMGLYNEQFF.

The gene calls are TRBV5-4 and TRBJ2-1; 8 bases map to TRBD2. The V gene's germline CDR1 is SGHNT and CDR2 YYREEE (reference sequence). Losses at the gene ends were 1 base for V and 2 bases for J; bases not matched to a gene: 2. The CDR3 covers 15 residues. CDR3 in DNA: TGTGCCAGCAGCTTGAAGCGGGAGACCTACAATGAGCAGTTCTTC. Amino acids: CASSLKRETYNEQFF. Looking up the rest from reference TRBV5-4 and TRBJ2-1 gives the full variable domain: ETGVTQSPTHLIKTRGQQVTLRCSSQSGHNTVSWYQQALGQGPQFIFQYYREEENGRGNFPPRFSGLQFPNYSSELNVNALELDDSALYLCASSLKRETYNEQFFGPGTRLTVL.

The V and J genes are TRBV19 and TRBJ2-1; D is possibly TRBD2 (6 bases). CDR1 LNHDA and CDR2 SQIVND come from the germline V gene (reference sequence). This CDR3 is built from 14 residues. Trimming cost V 3 bases and J 5 bases, with 11 bases left between them. CDR3 nucleotide sequence: TGTGCCAGTAGTATTAGCGGAATAAACAATGAGCAGTTCTTC. Its translation is CASSISGINNEQFF.

The rearrangement links TRBV9 to TRBJ2-1; 9 positions match TRBD2. The CDR3 has 15 amino acids. Per the germline V gene, CDR1 is SGDLS and CDR2 is YYNGEE. Trimming took 4 bases from V and 7 from J; bases not matched to a gene: 9. CDR3 sequence: CASSFAGTSSNEQFF. In nucleotides, the CDR3 is TGTGCCAGCAGCTTCGCCGGGACTAGCTCGAATGAGCAGTTCTTC.

This clone occurred once. The chain is built from TRBV5-1 and TRBJ2-3; possible D gene TRBD1, 5 bases. The CDR3 covers 16 residues. Germline CDR1 SGHRS, CDR2 YFSETQ. V lost 2 bases and J lost 0, with 13 bases in between. In DNA form, the CDR3 reads TGCGCCAGCAGCTTTTTGGAGACAGCTAGCACAGATACGCAGTATTTT. Protein product: CASSFLETASTDTQYF.

The CDR3 sequence is CASSLTGGGYGYTF. As DNA, the CDR3 is TGTGCCAGCAGTTTAACAGGGGGAGGCTATGGCTACACCTTC. The gene calls are TRBV27 and TRBJ1-2; 8 nucleotides match TRBD1. From germline, CDR1 is MNHEY and CDR2 SMNVEV (reference sequence). This CDR3 comprises 14 residues. V shed 2 bases and J 4 bases; nucleotides not matched to a gene: 3.

The rearrangement uses TRBV10-1 and TRBJ1-4; tentative D call: TRBD1 (6 bases). The CDR3 has 15 amino acids. Trimming pared 5 bases from V and 0 bases from J, leaving 10 bases between. CDR1 is WNHNN and CDR2 is SYGVQD in the germline V gene (reference sequence). Here the CDR3 DNA reads TGCGCCAGCAGTCCTGGACAGACAACTAATGAAAAACTGTTTTTT. This sequence encodes CASSPGQTTNEKLFF.

The chain employs TRBV7-9 and TRBJ2-7, with D possibly being TRBD2 (6 bases). CDR1 SEHNR and CDR2 FQNEAQ come from the germline V gene (reference sequence). The V end was cut by 2 bases, the J end by 4 bases, with 12 bases between. The CDR3 extends over 14 amino acids. The CDR3 region is CASSLNGAGYEQYF. CDR3 nucleotide sequence: TGTGCCAGCAGCTTAAACGGGGCGGGGTACGAGCAGTACTTC.

This chain uses TRBV27 with TRBJ2-3; 10 nucleotides agree with TRBD2. Germline V gene sequence: CDR1 MNHEY, CDR2 SMNVEV (reference sequence). CDR3 length equals 16 residues. Germline trimming cut 7 bases from V and 5 bases from J; bases unmatched to any gene: 12. CDR3 sequence: CASKNYPLAGEDTQYF. The CDR3 nucleotides are TGTGCCAGCAAAAATTATCCGCTAGCGGGGGAAGATACGCAGTATTTT.

Concerning this clone: Other DNA sequences from this sample encode an identical CDR3 as well. The gene calls are TRBV9 and TRBJ1-1; no firm D call. Trimming left V 0 bases short and J 1 base short, with 7 bases between. The CDR3 covers 14 residues. CDR1 SGDLS and CDR2 YYNGEE come from the germline V gene. The CDR3 nucleotides are TGTGCCAGCAGCGTAGCTACGGGGAACACTGAAGCTTTCTTT. Translated: CASSVATGNTEAFF.

V and J are TRBV6-4 and TRBJ2-1; D call uncertain. V was pared by 3 bases and J by 6 bases, with 12 bases between. Germline V gene sequence: CDR1 MRHNA, CDR2 SNTAGT. This CDR3 is 14 amino acids long. The CDR3 nucleotides are TGTGCCAGCAGTGATGTGTTAGCCCCCAATGAGCAGTTCTTC. As protein: CASSDVLAPNEQFF.

The rearrangement joins TRBV5-5 to TRBJ2-2; D is perhaps TRBD1 (5 bases). The CDR3 runs 13 residues. The germline gives CDR1 SGHKS, CDR2 YYEKEE (reference sequence). The V and J ends lost 6 bases and 1 base respectively, with 7 bases between them. CDR3 nucleotides: TGTGCCAGCACGCAGGGGAACACCGGGGAGCTGTTTTTT. It translates to CASTQGNTGELFF.

As regards this clone: The sample contains more than one DNA sequence encoding this CDR3. This rearrangement joins TRBV4-1 to TRBJ2-1; 7 bases align to TRBD1. CDR3 length: 14 residues. The germline gives CDR1 MGHRA, CDR2 YSYEKL. V lost 0 bases to trimming and J lost 7 bases; unmatched junction nucleotides: 3. The CDR3 spells CASSQDQGVNEQFF. The CDR3 nucleotides are TGCGCCAGCAGCCAAGATCAGGGGGTTAATGAGCAGTTCTTC.

The chain carries TRBV7-2 and TRBJ2-7, with D tentatively TRBD1 (6 bases). Germline V gives CDR1 SGHTA, CDR2 FQGNSA. Trimming removed 5 bases from V and 1 base from J, with 18 bases in between. This CDR3 is built from 16 residues. CDR3 bases: TGTGCCAGCAGCCTGTCCCGGGACAACCCATCCTACGAGCAGTACTTC. It yields the protein CASSLSRDNPSYEQYF.

V is TRBV25-1 and J is TRBJ1-1; D remains unclear. The CDR3 sequence is 14 residues long. CDR1 MGHDK and CDR2 SYGVNS come from the germline V gene. The V gene lost 4 bases and the J gene lost 4 bases, with 13 bases spanning the gap. CDR3 bases: TGTGCCAGCAGTGTTGGCGGGTCGGGCACTGAAGCTTTCTTT. Protein product: CASSVGGSGTEAFF.

The chain uses TRBV6-6 and TRBJ2-7; 9 bases match TRBD1. The J segment lost 3 bases and the V segment lost 0 bases, leaving 6 bases of the junction unmatched. Per the germline V gene, CDR1 is MNHNY and CDR2 is SVGAGI (reference sequence). The CDR3 covers 16 residues. Here the CDR3 DNA reads TGTGCCAGCAGTTACTCTTCCGGGACAGGGAACTACGAGCAGTACTTC. As protein: CASSYSSGTGNYEQYF.